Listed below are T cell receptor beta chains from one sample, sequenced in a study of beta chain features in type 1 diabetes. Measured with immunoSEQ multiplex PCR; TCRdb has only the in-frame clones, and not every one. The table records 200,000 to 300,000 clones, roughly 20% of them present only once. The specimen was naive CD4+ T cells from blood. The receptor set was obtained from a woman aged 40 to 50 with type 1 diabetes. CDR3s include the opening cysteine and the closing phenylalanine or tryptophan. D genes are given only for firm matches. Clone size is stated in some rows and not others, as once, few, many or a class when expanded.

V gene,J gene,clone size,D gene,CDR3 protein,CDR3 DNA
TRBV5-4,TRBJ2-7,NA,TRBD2,CASSLAGGSWEQYF,TGTGCCAGCAGCCTAGCGGGGGGCTCCTGGGAGCAGTACTTC
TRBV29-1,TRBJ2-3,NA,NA,CSAQGPSRGRTDTQYF,TGCAGCGCTCAAGGACCTTCCAGAGGGCGCACAGATACGCAGTATTTT
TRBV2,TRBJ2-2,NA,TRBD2,CASRTSGSSGELFF,TGTGCCAGCAGGACTAGCGGGAGTTCCGGGGAGCTGTTTTTT
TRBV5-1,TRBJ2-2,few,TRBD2,CASSLAGANTGELFF,TGCGCCAGCAGTCTCGCGGGGGCGAACACCGGGGAGCTGTTTTTT
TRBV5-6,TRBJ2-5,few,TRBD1,CASSLRLTGVAETQYF,TGTGCCAGCAGCTTGCGGTTAACAGGGGTGGCAGAGACCCAGTACTTC
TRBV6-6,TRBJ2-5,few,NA,CASSNPRIVEETQYF,TGTGCCAGCAGTAACCCTCGAATAGTCGAGGAGACCCAGTACTTC
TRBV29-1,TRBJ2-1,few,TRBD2,CSVRGLAGDNEQFF,TGCAGCGTTAGGGGACTAGCGGGAGACAATGAGCAGTTCTTC
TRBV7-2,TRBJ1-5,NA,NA,CASSLARDQPQHF,TGTGCCAGCAGCTTAGCCCGAGATCAGCCCCAGCATTTT
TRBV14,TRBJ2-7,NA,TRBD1,CASSHRQGWYEQYF,TGTGCCAGCAGCCACCGACAGGGTTGGTACGAGCAGTACTTC
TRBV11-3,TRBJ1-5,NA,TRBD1,CASSPPTGTDNQPQHF,TGTGCCAGCAGCCCCCCGACCGGGACAGATAATCAGCCCCAGCATTTT